This TCR beta chain was captured by sequencing in a study of technical replicates of blood from four donors. The germline V gene has CDR1 SGHAT and CDR2 FQNNGV. This CDR3 contains 15 residues. V gave up 5 bases and J gave up 8 bases; unmatched junction bases: 8. The method was immunoSEQ multiplex PCR; TCRdb's version includes in-frame clones alone and lacks a portion of them. The sample has some 94,000 clones; less than 95% are singletons. The sequence was collected from a human donor in good health. Sequenced: T cells isolated from PBMCs. The chain has TRBV11-2 and TRBJ2-1; 11 nucleotides agree with TRBD1. Here the CDR3 DNA reads TGTGCCAGCAGCCCCCCCCGGACAGGGGGCTATGAGCAGTTCTTC. It yields the protein CASSPPRTGGYEQFF.